The rows below give T cell receptor beta chains drawn from one sample of a study of Ad26.COV2.S vaccination and SARS-CoV-2 variants. Only in-frame clones appear in the TCRdb table, and some are missing; sequencing was by immunoSEQ multiplex PCR. This table holds around 320,000 clones, 70% to 90% found once. The starting material was peripheral blood, obtained in a trial of Ad26.COV2.S vaccine versus placebo. These receptors were collected from a person aged 18 to 59 who received the Ad26.COV2.S COVID-19 vaccine or a placebo. Both conserved end residues are part of each CDR3. A D gene is named only where the DNA matches it firmly. Clone size is given for some rows only: seen once, a few or many times, or a class if the clone is expanded.

TRBJ2-1	TRBV6-5	NA	NA	CASRQGYNEQFF	TGTGCCAGCAGACAGGGTTACAATGAGCAGTTCTTC
TRBJ1-4	TRBV27	NA	NA	CASSPGTFRGEKLFF	TGTGCCAGCAGTCCTGGGACATTCCGGGGTGAAAAACTGTTTTTT
TRBJ2-7	TRBV7-9	NA	NA	CASSAGTHTSYEQYF	TGTGCCAGCAGCGCCGGGACTCATACCTCCTACGAGCAGTACTTC
TRBJ2-1	TRBV9	NA	TRBD1	CASSEGQDQYNEQFF	TGTGCCAGCAGCGAAGGACAGGACCAGTACAATGAGCAGTTCTTC
TRBJ1-4	TRBV15	few	TRBD1	CATSRKTGQGNEKLFF	TGTGCCACCAGCAGGAAAACTGGACAGGGTAATGAAAAACTGTTTTTT
TRBJ1-2	TRBV18	NA	TRBD1	CASSDRVSYTF	TGTGCCAGCTCGGACAGGGTGAGCTACACCTTC
TRBJ2-7	TRBV28	NA	NA	CASSRAGTPPRSYEQYF	TGTGCCAGCAGTAGAGCAGGGACCCCACCCCGATCCTACGAGCAGTACTTC
TRBJ1-1	TRBV13	NA	NA	CASSPGTRHTEAFF	TGTGCCAGCAGCCCCGGGACAAGACACACTGAAGCTTTCTTT
TRBJ2-7	TRBV12-5	NA	TRBD1	CASGLSAGGEQYF	TGTGCTAGTGGTTTGTCGGCAGGGGGCGAGCAGTACTTC
TRBJ2-3	TRBV5-1	NA	TRBD2	CASSFPSGGSTDTQYF	TGCGCCAGCAGCTTCCCTAGCGGGGGGTCCACAGATACGCAGTATTTT
TRBJ1-2	TRBV23-1	once	TRBD1	CASSQSPLWTGNISIWSAVPYTF	TGCGCCAGCAGTCAATCCCCTCTCTGGACAGGGAATATTTCAATATGGTCAGCCGTACCCTACACCTTC
TRBJ1-5	TRBV28	NA	NA	CASMDRLTFQPQHF	TGTGCCAGCATGGACAGACTAACTTTTCAGCCCCAGCATTTT
TRBJ2-2	TRBV15	NA	TRBD2	CATSTIAGGITGELFF	TGCGCCACCAGCACAATAGCGGGGGGGATAACCGGGGAGCTGTTTTTT
TRBJ2-7	TRBV2	few	NA	CASSVEGRDEQYF	TGTGCCAGCAGTGTGGAGGGGCGCGACGAGCAGTACTTC
TRBJ1-5	TRBV21-1	NA	NA	CASSKRGLGQPQHF	TGTGCCAGCAGCAAACGGGGGTTGGGCCAGCCCCAGCATTTT
TRBJ2-7	TRBV7-2	NA	NA	CASSLGYDFDYEQYF	TGTGCCAGCAGCTTAGGTTATGATTTCGACTACGAGCAGTACTTC
TRBJ2-3	TRBV2	NA	TRBD1	CASSEPRTGGRTDTQYF	TGTGCCAGCAGTGAACCTAGGACAGGGGGGAGGACAGATACGCAGTATTTT
TRBJ2-7	TRBV7-2	NA	NA	CASSLLHSSYEQYF	TGTGCCAGCAGCTTGCTCCATAGCTCCTACGAGCAGTACTTC
TRBJ2-1	TRBV6-2/TRBV6-3	NA	TRBD1	CASSYSSVLQGASNEQFF	TGTGCCAGCAGTTACTCGAGTGTTTTACAGGGGGCTAGCAATGAGCAGTTCTTC
TRBJ2-5	TRBV3-1/TRBV3-2	NA	TRBD2	CASSQDLTAGGQETQYF	TGTGCCAGCAGCCAAGATTTAACCGCGGGGGGGCAAGAGACCCAGTACTTC
TRBJ1-4	TRBV5-4	once	TRBD1	CASSSRDRAQGEKLFF	TGTGCCAGCAGCTCAAGGGACAGGGCCCAAGGGGAAAAACTGTTTTTT
TRBJ1-1	TRBV28	NA	TRBD1	CASSLPGQGADTEAFF	TGTGCCAGCAGTCTACCCGGACAGGGGGCGGACACTGAAGCTTTCTTT
TRBJ1-1	TRBV18	NA	NA	CASSPPQSNTEAFF	TGTGCCAGCTCACCACCGCAGTCGAACACTGAAGCTTTCTTT
TRBJ1-1	TRBV3-1/TRBV3-2	NA	NA	CASSQVQGHTEAFF	TGTGCCAGCAGCCAAGTTCAGGGGCACACTGAAGCTTTCTTT
TRBJ2-2	TRBV19	NA	NA	CASRNGFTGELFF	TGTGCCAGTAGAAACGGATTCACCGGGGAGCTGTTTTTT
TRBJ2-3	TRBV7-2	NA	TRBD2	CASSSSVAGARSTQYF	TGTGCCAGCAGCTCTTCGGTAGCGGGGGCAAGATCTACGCAGTATTTT